This passage covers 4 T cell receptor beta chains from one sample sequenced in a study of blood T cell repertoires in COVID-19. TCRdb keeps only in-frame clones here, not all; method: immunoSEQ multiplex PCR. This repertoire shows under 85,000 clones, about 85% found once; its top ten account for about 5.6%. The sequenced sample was peripheral blood. The receptors originated from a man aged 55 to 69 with active or convalescent COVID-19.

This chain connects TRBV25-1 to TRBJ2-3; perhaps TRBD1 as D (5 bases). The germline V gene encodes CDR1 MGHDK and CDR2 SYGVNS. The CDR3 has 14 residues. V lost 2 bases to trimming and J lost 4 bases, with 10 bases between them. Written as DNA, the CDR3 is TGTGCCAGCAGTGAACCCCAGGGCGCAGATACGCAGTATTTT. Translated, it gives CASSEPQGADTQYF.

The chain links TRBV5-1 to TRBJ1-1; D is undetermined. Germline values: CDR1 SGHRS, CDR2 YFSETQ. The V end lost 3 bases, the J end lost 4 bases, and 19 bases lay between the germline ends. The CDR3 has 16 amino acids. Here the CDR3 DNA reads TGCGCCAGCAGCTCCTCGCCCGTGTTGGGAGGCACTGAAGCTTTCTTT. Residues: CASSSSPVLGGTEAFF.

Here the CDR3 DNA reads TGTGCCAGCAGCTTATCGGGAAGGAGGTACTTC. Amino acids: CASSLSGRRYF. The rearrangement uses TRBV7-2 and TRBJ2-7, with a weak D call TRBD2 (5 bases). V was cut by 2 bases and J by 12 bases, with 11 bases left in between. In germline, CDR1 is SGHTA, CDR2 FQGNSA. This CDR3 has 11 residues.

V and J are TRBV7-8 and TRBJ1-1; 9 bases match TRBD1. Trimming took 4 bases from V and 3 from J; bases not matched to a gene: 3. The CDR3 covers 14 residues. Germline CDR1 SGHVS, CDR2 FQNEAQ. CDR3 DNA sequence: TGTGCCAGCAGCTCGACAGGGGGAGACACTGAAGCTTTCTTT. Translated: CASSSTGGDTEAFF. Combining the CDR3 with reference TRBV7-8 and TRBJ1-1 gives the whole variable domain GAGVSQSPRYKVAKRGQDVALRCDPISGHVSLFWYQQALGQGPEFLTYFQNEAQLDKSGLPSDRFFAERPEGSVSTLKIQRTQQEDSAVYLCASSSTGGDTEAFFGQGTRLTVV.